This T cell receptor (beta chain) appears in the sequencing data of a study of T cell changes during pregnancy in multiple sclerosis. Sequencing used immunoSEQ multiplex PCR; TCRdb keeps in-frame clones, though not all of them. The table has approximately 28,000 clones, approximately 90% seen once. This clonotype was obtained from a female donor with multiple sclerosis, enrolled in a pregnancy study. The sample consisted of CD8+ T cells from peripheral blood mononuclear cells, taken in the second trimester of pregnancy.

The CDR3 bases are TGTGCCAGCAGTGTGACAGCAGCTAGCACAGATACGCAGTATTTT. Encoded protein: CASSVTAASTDTQYF. This chain uses TRBV25-1 with TRBJ2-3, with D tentatively TRBD1 (5 bases). Germline-derived CDR1 and CDR2 are MGHDK and SYGVNS. The CDR3 consists of 15 residues. Trimming pared 4 bases from V and 0 bases from J, leaving 11 bases between.